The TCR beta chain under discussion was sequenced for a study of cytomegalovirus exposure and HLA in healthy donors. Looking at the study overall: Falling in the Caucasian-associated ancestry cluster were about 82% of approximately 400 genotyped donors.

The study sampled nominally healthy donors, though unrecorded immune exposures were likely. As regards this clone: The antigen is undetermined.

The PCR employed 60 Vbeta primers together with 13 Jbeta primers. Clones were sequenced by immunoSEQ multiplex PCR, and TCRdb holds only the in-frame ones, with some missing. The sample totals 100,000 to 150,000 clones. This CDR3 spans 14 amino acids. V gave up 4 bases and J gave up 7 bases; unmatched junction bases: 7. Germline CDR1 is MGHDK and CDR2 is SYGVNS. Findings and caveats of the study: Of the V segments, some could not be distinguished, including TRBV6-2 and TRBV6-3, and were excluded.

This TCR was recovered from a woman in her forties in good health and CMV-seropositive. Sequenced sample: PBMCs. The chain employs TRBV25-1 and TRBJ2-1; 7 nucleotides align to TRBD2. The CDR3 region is CASSVGGGLNEQFF. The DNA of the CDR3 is TGTGCCAGCAGTGTCGGGGGAGGGTTAAATGAGCAGTTCTTC. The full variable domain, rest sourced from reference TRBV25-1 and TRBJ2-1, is EADIYQTPRYLVIGTGKKITLECSQTMGHDKMYWYQQDPGMELHLIHYSYGVNSTEKGDLSSESTVSRIRTEHFPLTLESARPSHTSQYLCASSVGGGLNEQFFGPGTRLTVL.